This T cell receptor beta chain was sequenced for a study of T cells after yellow fever vaccination. Comments on this clonotype: A much larger clone differs from this one at a single base, so this may be a read error.

Looked up from germline, CDR1 is MNHNS and CDR2 is SASEGT. CDR3 length: 16 residues. From the 5' RACE reads, TCRdb called clonotypes with MiXCR, one entry per CDR3 protein. The sample contains 200,000 to 300,000 distinct CDR3 sequences, 6.5% to 7.5% of which appear only once. The receptor comes from a man aged 25 to 40 who received the YFV17D yellow fever vaccine. The starting material was CD4+ T cells sorted from PBMCs, obtained on the day of the yellow fever booster vaccination. The chain couples TRBV6-1 to TRBJ2-1; D gene ambiguous. The CDR3 DNA is TGTGCCGGCAGGAAAAACAGACATGGTTCCTACAATGAGCAGTTCTTC. Translated: CAGRKNRHGSYNEQFF.